This passage covers 18 T cell receptor beta chains from one sample sequenced in a study of Tregs in tolerant kidney transplant recipients. Only in-frame clones appear in the TCRdb table, and some are missing; sequencing was by immunoSEQ multiplex PCR. The table shows tens of thousands of clones, with more than 85% occurring only once. The source was CD4+ T cells from blood, collected before the transplant. These receptors all come from a human donor who received a combined kidney and bone marrow transplant.

The chain employs TRBV2 and TRBJ1-1; D call uncertain. Germline CDR1 reads SNHLY; CDR2 reads FYNNEI. V was shortened by 5 bases and J by 1 base, with 2 bases between the two germline ends. The CDR3 has 11 amino acids. The CDR3 is CASSRNTEAFF. The CDR3 DNA is TGTGCCAGCAGTCGGAACACTGAAGCTTTCTTT.

The chain uses TRBV2 and TRBJ2-7, with 10 bases aligning to TRBD2. CDR1 SNHLY and CDR2 FYNNEI come from the germline V gene. Unmatched junction bases numbered 4, after V lost 2 bases and J lost 6 bases. The CDR3 runs to 14 residues. For the CDR3, the DNA is TGTGCCAGCAGTGAACGAGCGGGAGGGCTCGAGCAGTACTTC. As protein: CASSERAGGLEQYF.

The chain combines TRBV10-3 with TRBJ2-2; 8 bases map to TRBD1. Germline CDR1 is ENHRY and CDR2 is SYGVKD. The CDR3 contains 15 residues. With 4 bases clipped from V and 3 bases from J, the junction kept 4 bases outside the gene matches. The CDR3 sequence: CAISGKTGDTGELFF. The CDR3 DNA is TGTGCCATCAGTGGGAAGACAGGGGACACCGGGGAGCTGTTTTTT.

The V call is TRBV10-3, the J call TRBJ1-6, with TRBD1 matching 10 bases. Germline CDR1 reads ENHRY; CDR2 reads SYGVKD. The ends lost 0 bases at V and 7 bases at J; junction bases unmatched: 6. The CDR3 totals 17 residues. The CDR3 loop is CAISESGQGFRNSPLHF. The CDR3 nucleotides read TGTGCCATCAGTGAGTCGGGACAGGGGTTTAGGAATTCACCCCTCCACTTT.

The chain combines TRBV7-2 with TRBJ2-7, with TRBD1 matching 9 bases. With 1 base clipped from V and 2 bases from J, the junction kept 0 bases outside the gene matches. Germline V gene lookup returns CDR1 SGHTA and CDR2 FQGNSA. This CDR3 contains 14 residues. The DNA of the CDR3 is TGTGCCAGCAGCTTAGGACAGGGGGCCTACGAGCAGTACTTC. Protein: CASSLGQGAYEQYF.

The chain combines TRBV5-1 with TRBJ2-7, with D perhaps matching TRBD1 (5 bases). Germline V gene lookup returns CDR1 SGHRS and CDR2 YFSETQ. The length of the CDR3 is 14 residues. V dropped 3 bases and J dropped 1 base, with 11 bases sitting between them. The CDR3 protein is CASSYRFLSYEQYF. CDR3 DNA sequence: TGCGCCAGCAGCTACAGGTTCTTATCCTACGAGCAGTACTTC.

CDR3 region: CASSLGQSYNEQFF. The DNA for the CDR3 is TGTGCCAGCAGCTTGGGGCAATCCTACAATGAGCAGTTCTTC. V usage is TRBV5-6 and J usage is TRBJ2-1, with D hard to call. The CDR3 totals 14 residues. The V gene's germline CDR1 is SGHDT and CDR2 YYEEEE. Trimming took off 0 bases at V and 1 base at J, with 5 bases between the two ends.

The rearrangement links TRBV7-6 to TRBJ2-7, with 8 bases matching TRBD1. Germline V gene sequence: CDR1 SGHVS, CDR2 FNYEAQ. This CDR3 is 15 amino acids long. V lost 5 bases and J lost 2; bases outside the gene matches: 8. CDR3 nucleotides: TGTGCCAGCAGCCTAAAGACAGGGGAGACCTACGAGCAGTACTTC. Translation: CASSLKTGETYEQYF. The whole variable domain, filled in from reference TRBV7-6 and TRBJ2-7, reads GAGVSQSPRYKVTKRGQDVALRCDPISGHVSLYWYRQALGQGPEFLTYFNYEAQQDKSGLPNDRFSAERPEGSISTLTIQRTEQRDSAMYRCASSLKTGETYEQYFGPGTRLTVT.

This chain joins TRBV19 and TRBJ2-3, with unresolved D. Germline V gene data show CDR1 as LNHDA and CDR2 as SQIVND (reference sequence). V lost 6 bases, J lost 2 bases, and 12 bases lay in between. This CDR3 is built from 14 residues. The CDR3 protein is CASSHWRSTDTQYF. DNA of the CDR3: TGTGCCAGTAGCCACTGGCGGTCCACAGATACGCAGTATTTT.

The chain joins TRBV6-5 to TRBJ2-2; D is possibly TRBD1 (6 bases). Germline V gene lookup returns CDR1 MNHEY and CDR2 SVGAGI. The CDR3 has 15 amino acids. V dropped 1 base and J dropped 6 bases, with 12 bases sitting between them. CDR3 region: CASSYLGRGSGELFF. The CDR3 coding sequence is TGTGCCAGCAGTTACTTGGGAAGGGGGTCCGGGGAGCTGTTTTTT.

J is TRBJ2-2 and V is TRBV7-9, with TRBD1 matching over 7 bases. The CDR3 loop spans 15 amino acids. V lost 5 bases to trimming and J lost 4 bases; unmatched junction nucleotides: 7. Looked up from germline, CDR1 is SEHNR and CDR2 is FQNEAQ (reference sequence). The CDR3 sequence is CASSRQGIPTGELFF. CDR3 DNA sequence: TGTGCCAGCAGCCGACAGGGAATCCCCACCGGGGAGCTGTTTTTT.

The V and J genes are TRBV4-3 and TRBJ1-3; 7 bases map to TRBD1. J gave up 0 bases and V 3 bases, and 2 bases lay outside the gene matches. Looked up from germline, CDR1 is LGHNA and CDR2 is YSLEER. The CDR3 has 15 residues. The CDR3 DNA reads as TGCGCCAGCAGCCACAGACAGGGCTCTGGAAACACCATATATTTT. This sequence encodes CASSHRQGSGNTIYF.

The V call is TRBV14, the J call TRBJ2-1; 7 nucleotides align to TRBD2. The CDR3 covers 17 residues. The V gene end was trimmed by 1 base and the J gene end by 5 bases; junction bases not matched to a gene: 11. CDR1 is SGHDN, CDR2 FVKESK, per germline. In DNA, the CDR3 is TGTGCCAGCAGCCAAGCCAGGACTAGTAAGGCCGACAATGAGCAGTTCTTC. As protein: CASSQARTSKADNEQFF.

This rearrangement joins TRBV5-8 to TRBJ1-5; 10 bases fit TRBD1. V lost 2 bases, J lost 3 bases, and 8 bases stayed unmatched. The germline gives CDR1 SGHTS, CDR2 YDEGEE. The CDR3 length is 17 residues. The CDR3 DNA sequence: TGTGCCAGCAGCTTACAGTTTGGGACAGGGGACAATCAGCCCCAGCATTTT. It encodes CASSLQFGTGDNQPQHF.

In its sample, this clone was seen once. The V and J genes are TRBV9 and TRBJ2-1, with 7 positions matching TRBD1. V was pared by 0 bases and J by 8 bases, with 8 bases of the junction left unmatched. The CDR3 is 15 residues long. The germline gives CDR1 SGDLS, CDR2 YYNGEE. This CDR3 is CASSVGQGSGYEQFF. DNA for the CDR3: TGTGCCAGCAGCGTAGGACAGGGATCGGGGTATGAGCAGTTCTTC.

The V and J genes are TRBV19 and TRBJ1-2; TRBD1 matches at 7 bases. J gave up 6 bases and V 6 bases, and 10 bases lay outside the gene matches. CDR1 and CDR2 (germline): LNHDA, SQIVND (reference sequence). This CDR3 contains 14 residues. The CDR3 region has the DNA TGTGCCAGTAGGGCAACAGGGGATCGCCATGGCTACACCTTC. Its protein product is CASRATGDRHGYTF.

CDR3 DNA sequence: TGCGCCAGCAGCTATACCGGGGCTAGCGGGAGGAGGTACGAGCAGTACTTC. Its protein is CASSYTGASGRRYEQYF. This chain connects TRBV5-1 to TRBJ2-5; 11 bases fit TRBD2. The J call is doubtful: the DNA matches TRBJ2-7 better. Germline assignment: CDR1 SGHRS and CDR2 YFSETQ. This CDR3 is 17 amino acids long.

The V and J genes are TRBV18 and TRBJ1-2, with no clear D. Germline V gives CDR1 KGHSH, CDR2 LQKENI. V was shortened by 2 bases and J by 8 bases, with 15 bases between the two germline ends. CDR3 length equals 14 residues. CDR3 residues: CASSPVRDQGGYTF. The CDR3 DNA follows: TGTGCCAGCTCACCAGTACGGGATCAAGGAGGCTACACCTTC.